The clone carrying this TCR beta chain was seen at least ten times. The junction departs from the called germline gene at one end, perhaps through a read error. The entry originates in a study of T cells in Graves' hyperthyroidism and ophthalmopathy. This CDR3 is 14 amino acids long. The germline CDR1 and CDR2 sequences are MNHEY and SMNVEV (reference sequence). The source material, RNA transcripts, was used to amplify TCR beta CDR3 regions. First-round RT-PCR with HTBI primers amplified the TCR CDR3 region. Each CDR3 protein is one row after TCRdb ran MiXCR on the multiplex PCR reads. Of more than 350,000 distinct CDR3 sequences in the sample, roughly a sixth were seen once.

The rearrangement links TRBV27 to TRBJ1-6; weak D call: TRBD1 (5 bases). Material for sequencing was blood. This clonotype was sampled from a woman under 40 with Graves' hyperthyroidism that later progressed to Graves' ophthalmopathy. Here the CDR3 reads CASSLHTGASALHF. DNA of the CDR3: TGTGCCAGCAGTTTACACACCGGGGCTTCAGCCCTCCACTTT.